This TCR beta chain was observed in a study of blood T cell repertoires in COVID-19. Study overall: PBMCs, B-cell-depleted T cells, or T cells provided the cDNA or gDNA that made up the material.

Everyone who took part was roughly 18 to 89 years old, and they came from about two dozen US areas. Cohort assignment relied on participant-reported clinical history. V lost 5 bases and J lost 4; bases outside the gene matches: 6. CDR1 and CDR2 from the germline V gene are SEHNR and FQNEAQ (reference sequence). The CDR3 spans 15 residues. Per the original methods: Amplified reference gene primers provided the basis for estimating nucleated cell counts. Libraries were prepared by immunoSEQ multiplex PCR; TCRdb keeps only in-frame clonotypes and omits some of them. V and J calls plus clone size are reproduced from that table; the DNA served to infer D and trimming. This sample yields around 230,000 clones, of which approximately 86% are seen a single time; 10% to 13% belongs to the top ten.

The chain couples TRBV7-9 to TRBJ1-2; 11 bases fit TRBD1. Sequenced material: PBMCs or T cells enriched from blood (not recorded which). This TCR was recovered from a young man with acute COVID-19. In nucleotides, the CDR3 is TGTGCCAGCAGCAAAGGGACAGGGGGAGTCTATGGCTACACCTTC. Translating gives CASSKGTGGVYGYTF. The variable domain in full, with the rest retrieved from reference TRBV7-9 and TRBJ1-2, is DTGVSQNPRHKITKRGQNVTFRCDPISEHNRLYWYRQTLGQGPEFLTYFQNEAQLEKSRLLSDRFSAERPKGSFSTLEIQRTEQGDSAMYLCASSKGTGGVYGYTFGSGTRLTVV.